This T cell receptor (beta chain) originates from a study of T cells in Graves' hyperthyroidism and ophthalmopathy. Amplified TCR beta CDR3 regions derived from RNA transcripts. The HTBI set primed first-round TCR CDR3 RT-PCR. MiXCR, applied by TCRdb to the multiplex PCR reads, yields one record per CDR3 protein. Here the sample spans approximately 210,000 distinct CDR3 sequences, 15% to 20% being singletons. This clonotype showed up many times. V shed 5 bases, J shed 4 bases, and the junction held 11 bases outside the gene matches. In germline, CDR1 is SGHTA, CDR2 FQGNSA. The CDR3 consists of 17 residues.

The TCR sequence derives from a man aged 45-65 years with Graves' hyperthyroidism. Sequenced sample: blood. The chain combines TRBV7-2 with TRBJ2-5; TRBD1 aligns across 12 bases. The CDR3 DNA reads TGTGCCAGCAGCCGTGATTGGGGACAGGGGGCATCAGAGACCCAGTACTTC. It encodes CASSRDWGQGASETQYF.